This T cell receptor (beta chain) was recovered during a study of human T cells and chemical hapten exposure (dated by TCRdb to the early 2020s). Background on the whole study: For sensitization, 2% DPC in acetone was applied to an approximately 2 cm by approximately 2 cm area of upper inner arm skin. Patch testing on the upper back used Finn chambers containing 0.01% DPC, with scoring done after 6 days according to International Contact Dermatitis Research Group standards. Throughout the study period of around 25 weeks, patients also received therapeutic DPC doses to the scalp every week. Alopecia areata with under or over 50% scalp involvement, alopecia totalis and alopecia universalis were represented in the patient cohort, which was mostly female. Approximately 28 alopecia patients provided blood for TCR sequencing at one to four time points (pre-sensitization, 2, 6 and 24 weeks). Libraries were pooled for sequencing, and per-sample TCR yields varied mainly because of small differences in library volumes within the pool. The study tracked peripheral blood TCR repertoire changes in vivo during primary and secondary sensitization to the hapten diphenylcyclopropenone (DPC) in alopecia patients. Blood was sampled from patients pre-sensitization (week 0) and at 2, 6 and about 24 weeks after DPC sensitization. What the authors observed across the whole study: Expanded TCRs formed significantly more large CDR3 similarity clusters than pre-sensitization or healthy control sets, consistent with antigen-driven responses. DPC sensitization did not change the number of TCRs with a frequency above 1 in 1000, and there was no evidence of changes in global repertoire structure. Because all patients had alopecia, a presumed autoimmune disease, the immune response of the patients might differ from that of healthy individuals. Repeated subsampling changed both the strength of the expansion versus patch-test correlation and the threshold at which the correlation became significant. Patch test score correlated positively with the number of PT1 expanded TCRs, reaching significance at thresholds 8, 16 and 32 but not at 4.

V loses 7 bases at its end and J loses 9 bases; junction bases beyond the gene matches: 11. The CDR3, from cysteine to phenylalanine, totals 14 residues. Only the CDR3 DNA is retained, 42 bases long and in frame from the first base. CDR1 and CDR2 are drawn from the germline V gene: MNHEY, SVGEGT. What this sample's time point label stands for: pre-sensitization, week 0. Sample treatment or condition, as interpreted from the label and publication: therapeutic diphenylcyclopropenone sensitization with weekly scalp DPC. At each patch-test visit, blood was drawn before the patch test was applied. Patients were considered eligible if aged 18 to 70, diagnosed with alopecia and deemed suitable for DPC therapy, and patients were excluded if pregnant. Unfractionated whole blood was collected in Tempus Blood RNA tubes, and total RNA was extracted from that blood. Many counts were recorded for this clonotype. The target of this receptor is not known. No base quality information exists; no much larger clone differs at one position.

Library creation used RACE. Sequencing took place on a NextSeq 500. During library preparation, unique molecular identifiers were attached to individual cDNA molecules so that TCRs could be counted in a quantitative, reproducible way. Each blood RNA sample was used to sequence both TCR alpha and TCR beta chains. Concerning the study's data processing: Samples had a median of roughly 100,000 TCRs, with a range from about 23,224 to 750,000. V, J and CDR3 annotation of the TCR reads was carried out using the Decombinator software suite. Every sample was subsampled to the same number of TCRs (28,000) for the PS versus PT1 abundance plots. Expanded TCRs were defined as absent before sensitization and observed at least eight times at the 2-week time point. In-frame beta chains were kept once TCRdb had trimmed the public reads at Q25 with fastp and called clones with MiXCR. Under each unique CDR3 protein, matching rows form one entry showing the most common genes and DNA. TCRdb, rather than the study authors, made the V and J calls. The sample includes tens of thousands of distinct CDR3 sequences, with roughly 9.1% observed a single time. 3.6% of the sample rests with the top ten.

In this chain, TRBV6-2 or TRBV6-3 is recombined with TRBJ2-1, with 8 bases aligning to TRBD2. This clonotype was obtained from a woman between 40 and 55 years old with alopecia areata. Some clones in this sample may be carry-over from other donors' samples. The sequences come from whole blood, collected in connection with sensitization to the hapten diphenylcyclopropenone (DPC). The CDR3 has the sequence CASIRSGGPGEQFF. The DNA is TGTGCCAGCATCCGATCGGGGGGGCCGGGTGAGCAGTTCTTC.